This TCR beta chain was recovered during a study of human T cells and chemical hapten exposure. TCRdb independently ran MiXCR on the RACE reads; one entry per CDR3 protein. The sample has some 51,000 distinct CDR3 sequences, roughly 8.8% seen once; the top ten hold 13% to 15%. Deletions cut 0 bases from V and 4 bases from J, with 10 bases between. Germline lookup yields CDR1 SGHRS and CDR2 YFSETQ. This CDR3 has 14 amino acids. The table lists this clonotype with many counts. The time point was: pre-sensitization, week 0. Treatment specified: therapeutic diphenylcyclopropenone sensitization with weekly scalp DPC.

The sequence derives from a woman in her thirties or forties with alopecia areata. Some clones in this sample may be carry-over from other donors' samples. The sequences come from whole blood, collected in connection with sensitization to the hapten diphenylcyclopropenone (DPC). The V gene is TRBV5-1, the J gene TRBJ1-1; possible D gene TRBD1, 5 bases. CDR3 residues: CASSLGDRLTEAFF. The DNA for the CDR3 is TGCGCCAGCAGCTTGGGGGACCGACTCACTGAAGCTTTCTTT.